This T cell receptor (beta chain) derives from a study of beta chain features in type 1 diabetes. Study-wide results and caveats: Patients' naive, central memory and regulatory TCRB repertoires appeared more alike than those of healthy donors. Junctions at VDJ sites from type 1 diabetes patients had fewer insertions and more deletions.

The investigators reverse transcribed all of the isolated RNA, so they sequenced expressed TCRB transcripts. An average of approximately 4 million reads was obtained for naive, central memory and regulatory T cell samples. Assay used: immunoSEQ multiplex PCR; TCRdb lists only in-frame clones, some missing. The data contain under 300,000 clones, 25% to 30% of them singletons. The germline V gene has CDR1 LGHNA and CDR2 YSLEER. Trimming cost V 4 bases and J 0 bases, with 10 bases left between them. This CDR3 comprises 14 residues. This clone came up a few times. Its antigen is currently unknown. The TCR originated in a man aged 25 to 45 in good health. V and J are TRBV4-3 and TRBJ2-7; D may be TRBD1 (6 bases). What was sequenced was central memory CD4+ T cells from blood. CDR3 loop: CASSLQGGSYEQYF. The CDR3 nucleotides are TGCGCCAGCAGCCTGCAAGGGGGCTCCTACGAGCAGTACTTC.